This TCR beta chain was recorded in a study of spatial heterogeneity in lung cancer. Study background: In the raw reads, each unique TCR and UMI combination was present more than ten times on average.

In the library, each TCR cDNA molecule bore its own unique molecular identifier. TCRdb re-called the 5' RACE reads through MiXCR, storing one row per CDR3 protein. The sample includes tens of thousands of distinct CDR3 sequences, approximately 7% of them seen just once. This clonotype was observed a few times. The antigen is unknown. Time point specified: sample taken at primary tumor resection. Researchers sequenced whole RNA taken from tumor, nontumor lung or frozen PBMC without sorting. General observations from the study: Blood carried ubiquitous expanded tumor TCRs more at resection than follow-up.

V lost 6 bases and J 4 bases, leaving 9 bases between the germline ends. CDR1 SNHLY and CDR2 FYNNEI come from the germline V gene. CDR3 size: 12 residues. The sample consisted of PBMCs, taken at surgery. This receptor was identified in a female donor with early-stage non-small cell lung cancer. The V call is TRBV2, the J call TRBJ1-2; D remains ambiguous. The CDR3 is CASSDDRYGYTF. Written as DNA, the CDR3 is TGTGCCAGCAGCGATGACCGCTATGGCTACACCTTC.